A single T cell receptor beta chain is shown here with its context. This sample was taken from a study of blood T cell repertoires in COVID-19. J lost 5 bases, V lost 5 bases, and 15 bases had no gene match. The CDR3 totals 18 residues. Germline assignment: CDR1 SGHNT and CDR2 YENEEA. TCRdb's table, derived via immunoSEQ multiplex PCR, lists solely in-frame clones and lacks some. Seen here are about 410,000 clones, about 90% observed once, and the top ten hold under 0.7%. The TCR sequence derives from a man aged 18 to 30 who had recovered from COVID-19. Input material: PBMCs or T cells enriched from blood (not recorded which). The chain employs TRBV11-3 and TRBJ2-1, with TRBD2 matching 10 bases. The CDR3 region is CASSPGVAGGRGDNEQFF. The CDR3, as DNA: TGTGCCAGCAGCCCGGGAGTAGCGGGAGGTCGGGGGGACAATGAGCAGTTCTTC.